This T cell receptor (beta chain) was found in a study of T cell responses to AZD1222 COVID-19 vaccine. The table came from immunoSEQ multiplex PCR; TCRdb's copy has only in-frame clones and leaves some out. The top ten clones hold less than 8.5% of a sample with over 100,000 clones, 90% to 95% of them seen once. The CDR3 extends over 15 amino acids. The receptor was derived from an adult in good health. The specimen was peripheral blood, collected on day 0 of AZD1222 vaccination. The rearrangement links TRBV21-1 to TRBJ1-6; TRBD1, the table's D call, lacks a check against the DNA. TRBV21-1 is recorded as a pseudogene. In DNA form, the CDR3 reads TGTGCCAGCAGTGCCGGACAGGATTATAATTCACCCCTCCACTTT. It specifies CASSAGQDYNSPLHF.